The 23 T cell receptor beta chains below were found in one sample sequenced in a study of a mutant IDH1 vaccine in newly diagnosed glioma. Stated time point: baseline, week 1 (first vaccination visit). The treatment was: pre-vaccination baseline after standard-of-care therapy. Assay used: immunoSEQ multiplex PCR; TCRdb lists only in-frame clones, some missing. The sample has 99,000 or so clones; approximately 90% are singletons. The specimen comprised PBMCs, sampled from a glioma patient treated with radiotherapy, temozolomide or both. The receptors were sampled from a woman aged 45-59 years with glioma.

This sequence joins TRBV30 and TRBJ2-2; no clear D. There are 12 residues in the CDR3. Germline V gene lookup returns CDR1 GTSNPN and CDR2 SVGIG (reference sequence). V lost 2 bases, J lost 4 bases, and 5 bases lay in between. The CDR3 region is CAWSPATGELFF. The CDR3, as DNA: TGTGCCTGGAGTCCGGCCACCGGGGAGCTGTTTTTT.

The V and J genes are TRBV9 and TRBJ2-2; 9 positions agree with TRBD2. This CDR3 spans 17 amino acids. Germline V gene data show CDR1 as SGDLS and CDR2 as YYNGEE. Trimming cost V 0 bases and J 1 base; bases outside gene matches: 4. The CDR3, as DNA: TGTGCCAGCAGCGTAGCGTCTAGCGGGATGAACACCGGGGAGCTGTTTTTT. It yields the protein CASSVASSGMNTGELFF.

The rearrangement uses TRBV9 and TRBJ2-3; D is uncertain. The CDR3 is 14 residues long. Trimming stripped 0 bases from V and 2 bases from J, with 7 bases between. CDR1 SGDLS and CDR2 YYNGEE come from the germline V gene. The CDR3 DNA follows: TGTGCCAGCAGCGTAGTTGGTACCACAGATACGCAGTATTTT. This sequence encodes CASSVVGTTDTQYF.

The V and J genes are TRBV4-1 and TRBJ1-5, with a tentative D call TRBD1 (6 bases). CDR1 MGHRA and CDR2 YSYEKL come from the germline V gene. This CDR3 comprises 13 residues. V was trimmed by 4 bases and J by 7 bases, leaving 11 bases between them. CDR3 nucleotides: TGCGCCAGCAGCCGGGGGGGCGTCCAGCCCCAGCATTTT. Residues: CASSRGGVQPQHF.

The CDR3: CASRPQGISYEQYF. For the CDR3, the DNA is TGTGCCAGCAGACCTCAGGGGATTTCCTACGAGCAGTACTTC. The chain couples TRBV28 to TRBJ2-7, with D perhaps matching TRBD1 (6 bases). Trimming pared 6 bases from V and 1 base from J, leaving 13 bases between. This CDR3 spans 14 amino acids. CDR1 is MDHEN and CDR2 is SYDVKM in the germline V gene.

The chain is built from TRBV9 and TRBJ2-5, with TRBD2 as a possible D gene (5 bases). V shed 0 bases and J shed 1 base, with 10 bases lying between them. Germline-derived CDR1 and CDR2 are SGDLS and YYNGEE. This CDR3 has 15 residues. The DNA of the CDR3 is TGTGCCAGCAGCGTAGGGGGAGCGGCCCAAGAGACCCAGTACTTC. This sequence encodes CASSVGGAAQETQYF.

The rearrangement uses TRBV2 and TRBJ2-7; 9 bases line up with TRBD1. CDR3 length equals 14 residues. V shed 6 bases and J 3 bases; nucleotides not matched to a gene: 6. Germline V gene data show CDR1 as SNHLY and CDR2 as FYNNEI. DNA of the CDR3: TGTGCCAGCAGGCTACAGGGGGCGAGCTACGAGCAGTACTTC. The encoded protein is CASRLQGASYEQYF.

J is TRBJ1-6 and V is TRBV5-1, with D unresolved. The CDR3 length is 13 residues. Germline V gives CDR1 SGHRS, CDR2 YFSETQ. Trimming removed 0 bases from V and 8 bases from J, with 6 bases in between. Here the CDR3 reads CASSLELYSPLHF. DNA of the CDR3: TGCGCCAGCAGCTTGGAATTGTATTCACCCCTCCACTTT.

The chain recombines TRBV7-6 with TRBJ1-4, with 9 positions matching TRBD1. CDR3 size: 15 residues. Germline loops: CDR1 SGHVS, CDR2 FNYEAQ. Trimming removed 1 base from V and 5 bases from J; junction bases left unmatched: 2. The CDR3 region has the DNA TGTGCCAGCAGCTTAGGGGGACAGGGAAATGAAAAACTGTTTTTT. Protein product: CASSLGGQGNEKLFF.

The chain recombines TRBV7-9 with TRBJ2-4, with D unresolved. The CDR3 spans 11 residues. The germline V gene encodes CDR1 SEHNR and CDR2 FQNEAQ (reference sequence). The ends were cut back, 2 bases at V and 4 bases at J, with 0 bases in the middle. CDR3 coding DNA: TGTGCCAGCAGCTTAAAAAACATTCAGTACTTC. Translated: CASSLKNIQYF.

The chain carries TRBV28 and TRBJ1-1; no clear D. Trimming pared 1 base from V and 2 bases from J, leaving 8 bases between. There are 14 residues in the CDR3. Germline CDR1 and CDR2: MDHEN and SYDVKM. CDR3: CASSLLTTNTEAFF. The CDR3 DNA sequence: TGTGCCAGCAGTTTATTGACAACTAACACTGAAGCTTTCTTT.

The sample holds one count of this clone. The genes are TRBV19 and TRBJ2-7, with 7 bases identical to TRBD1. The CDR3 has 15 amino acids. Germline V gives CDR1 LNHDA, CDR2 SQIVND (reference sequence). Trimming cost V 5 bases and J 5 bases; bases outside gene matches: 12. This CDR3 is CASSSGQVSGDEQYF. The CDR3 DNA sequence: TGTGCCAGTAGTTCTGGACAGGTTAGTGGCGACGAGCAGTACTTC.

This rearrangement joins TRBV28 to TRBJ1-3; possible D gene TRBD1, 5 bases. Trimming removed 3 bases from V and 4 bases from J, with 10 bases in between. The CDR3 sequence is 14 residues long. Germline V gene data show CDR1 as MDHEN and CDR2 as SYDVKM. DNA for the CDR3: TGTGCCAGCAGTTTCTCAGGGTTAGGAAACACCATATATTTT. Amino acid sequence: CASSFSGLGNTIYF.

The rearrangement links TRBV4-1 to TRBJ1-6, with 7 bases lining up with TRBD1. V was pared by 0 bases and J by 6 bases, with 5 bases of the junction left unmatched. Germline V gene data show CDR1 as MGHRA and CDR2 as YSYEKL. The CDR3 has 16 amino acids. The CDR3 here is CASSQEGGGFNSPLHF. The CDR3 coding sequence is TGCGCCAGCAGCCAAGAGGGAGGGGGCTTTAATTCACCCCTCCACTTT.

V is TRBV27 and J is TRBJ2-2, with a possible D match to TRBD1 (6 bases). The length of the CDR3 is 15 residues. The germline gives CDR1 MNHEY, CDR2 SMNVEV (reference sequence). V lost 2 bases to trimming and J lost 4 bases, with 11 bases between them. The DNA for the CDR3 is TGTGCCAGCAGTTTACTACGGACAGTCACCGGGGAGCTGTTTTTT. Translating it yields CASSLLRTVTGELFF.

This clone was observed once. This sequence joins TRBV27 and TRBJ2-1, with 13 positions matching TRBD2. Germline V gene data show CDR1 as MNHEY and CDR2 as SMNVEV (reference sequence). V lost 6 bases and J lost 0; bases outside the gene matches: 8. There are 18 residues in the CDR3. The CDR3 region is CASRLTSGRPISYNEQFF. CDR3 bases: TGTGCCAGCAGGCTGACTAGCGGGAGGCCCATCTCCTACAATGAGCAGTTCTTC.

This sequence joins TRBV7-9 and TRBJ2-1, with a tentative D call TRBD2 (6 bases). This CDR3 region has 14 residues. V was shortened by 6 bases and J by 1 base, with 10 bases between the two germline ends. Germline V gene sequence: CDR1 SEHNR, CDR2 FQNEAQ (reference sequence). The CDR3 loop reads CASSWDFSYNEQFF. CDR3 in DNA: TGTGCCAGCAGTTGGGACTTTTCCTACAATGAGCAGTTCTTC.

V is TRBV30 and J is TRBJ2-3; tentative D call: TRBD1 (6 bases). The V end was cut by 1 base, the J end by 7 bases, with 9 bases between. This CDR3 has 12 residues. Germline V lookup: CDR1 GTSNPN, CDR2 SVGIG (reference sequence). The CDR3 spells CAWSDQGYTQYF. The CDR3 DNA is TGTGCCTGGAGTGATCAGGGGTATACGCAGTATTTT.

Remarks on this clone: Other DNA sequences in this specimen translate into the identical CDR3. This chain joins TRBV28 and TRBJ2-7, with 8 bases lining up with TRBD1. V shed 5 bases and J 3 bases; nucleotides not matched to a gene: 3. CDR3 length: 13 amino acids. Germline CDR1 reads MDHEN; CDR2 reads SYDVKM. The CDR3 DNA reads TGTGCCAGCAGTCTTACAGGGGGCTACGAGCAGTACTTC. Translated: CASSLTGGYEQYF.

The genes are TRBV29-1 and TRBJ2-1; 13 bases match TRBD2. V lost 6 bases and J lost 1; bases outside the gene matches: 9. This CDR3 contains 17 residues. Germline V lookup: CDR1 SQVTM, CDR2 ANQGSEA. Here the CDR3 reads CSVRRTSGSRSYNEQFF. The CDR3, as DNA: TGCAGCGTACGAAGGACTAGCGGGAGTCGATCCTACAATGAGCAGTTCTTC.

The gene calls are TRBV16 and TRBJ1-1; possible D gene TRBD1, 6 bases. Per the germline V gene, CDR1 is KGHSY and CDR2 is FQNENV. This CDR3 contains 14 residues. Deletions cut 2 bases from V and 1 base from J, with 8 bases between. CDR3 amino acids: CASSQGTTNTEAFF. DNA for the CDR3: TGTGCCAGCAGCCAAGGGACAACGAACACTGAAGCTTTCTTT.

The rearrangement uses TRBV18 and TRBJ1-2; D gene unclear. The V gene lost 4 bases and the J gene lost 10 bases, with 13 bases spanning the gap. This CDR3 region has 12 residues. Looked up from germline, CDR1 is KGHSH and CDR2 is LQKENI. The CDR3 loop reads CASSQPGSFYTF. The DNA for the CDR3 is TGTGCCAGCTCACAACCGGGATCCTTCTACACCTTC.

The CDR3 nucleotides are TGTGCCAGCAGCGCCAGGGACCCCGGGGAGCTGTTTTTT. Its protein is CASSARDPGELFF. The J gene is TRBJ2-2, the V gene TRBV9, with D perhaps assigned TRBD1 or TRBD2 (5 bases each). CDR1 and CDR2 (germline): SGDLS, YYNGEE. Trimming took 3 bases from V and 6 from J, leaving 9 bases between them. This CDR3 spans 13 amino acids.